These 5 T cell receptor beta chains originate from one sample sequenced in a study of blood T cell repertoires in COVID-19. The protocol was immunoSEQ multiplex PCR, while the TCRdb copy is restricted to in-frame clones and leaves out a portion. The sample lists about 210,000 clones, about four fifths occurring once. Source material: peripheral blood. The source is a woman aged 40 to 55 with acute or convalescent COVID-19.

The CDR3 sequence: CASSASGGASYNEQFF. CDR3 DNA: TGTGCCAGCAGCGCAAGCGGGGGGGCCTCCTACAATGAGCAGTTCTTC. This chain links TRBV7-8 with TRBJ2-1, with 10 bases identical to TRBD2. CDR3 length equals 16 residues. Germline V gene sequence: CDR1 SGHVS, CDR2 FQNEAQ. The V segment lost 5 bases and the J segment 0 bases; nucleotides outside the gene matches: 4.

This chain connects TRBV29-1 to TRBJ2-7; D gene ambiguous. The V gene lost 6 bases and the J gene lost 3 bases, with 15 bases spanning the gap. The CDR3 spans 13 residues. Germline V gene sequence: CDR1 SQVTM, CDR2 ANQGSEA. CDR3 coding DNA: TGCAGCGTGGCTTCCAACATAATCTACGAGCAGTACTTC. This translates into CSVASNIIYEQYF.

V is TRBV7-2 and J is TRBJ2-3; 10 nucleotides agree with TRBD1. From germline, CDR1 is SGHTA and CDR2 FQGNSA. The CDR3 extends over 16 amino acids. Trimming removed 4 bases from V and 3 bases from J; junction bases left unmatched: 7. The CDR3 DNA is TGTGCCAGCAGCTCCAGGACAGGGGGATGGACAGATACGCAGTATTTT. This codes for CASSSRTGGWTDTQYF.

The chain carries TRBV2 and TRBJ2-3; D possibly corresponds to TRBD2 (6 bases). This CDR3 has 14 residues. Trimming stripped 6 bases from V and 5 bases from J, with 15 bases between. The V gene's germline CDR1 is SNHLY and CDR2 FYNNEI. The CDR3 DNA is TGTGCCAGCAGGGAGGAGCTAGCGATAGATACGCAGTATTTT. Residues: CASREELAIDTQYF. Full variable domain (outside the CDR3, taken from reference TRBV2 and TRBJ2-3): EPEVTQTPSHQVTQMGQEVILRCVPISNHLYFYWYRQILGQKVEFLVSFYNNEISEKSEIFDDQFSVERPDGSNFTLKIRSTKLEDSAMYFCASREELAIDTQYFGPGTRLTVL.

This sequence joins TRBV27 and TRBJ2-7; D is undetermined. Trimming took 8 bases from V and 3 from J, leaving 8 bases between them. Germline V gives CDR1 MNHEY, CDR2 SMNVEV (reference sequence). The CDR3 extends over 11 amino acids. The CDR3 bases are TGTGCCAGCGCTACTCGCTACGAGCAGTACTTC. Its translation is CASATRYEQYF.